The 14 T cell receptor beta chains reported below all come from one sample, sequenced in a study of blood T cell repertoires in COVID-19. Sequencing was performed with immunoSEQ multiplex PCR; in TCRdb, only in-frame clones are kept and a portion is missing. The sample has 130,000 to 150,000 clones; 84% are singletons. Sequencing was performed on peripheral blood. The receptors derive from a man aged 60 to 69 with active or convalescent COVID-19.

The chain recombines TRBV6-1 with TRBJ1-1; TRBD1 matches at 8 bases. The V segment lost 0 bases and the J segment 5 bases; nucleotides outside the gene matches: 5. The germline gives CDR1 MNHNS, CDR2 SASEGT. This CDR3 contains 15 residues. Here the CDR3 DNA reads TGTGCCAGCAGTGAAGCGGGGCAGGGGGCTACTGAAGCTTTCTTT. Protein product: CASSEAGQGATEAFF.

The chain combines TRBV7-9 with TRBJ2-7; TRBD2 matches at 8 bases. The CDR3 has 16 residues. Germline CDR1 is SEHNR and CDR2 is FQNEAQ (reference sequence). Trimming removed 4 bases from V and 5 bases from J; junction bases left unmatched: 13. CDR3 sequence (DNA): TGTGCCAGCAGCTCCTCCTCGTTGGTAGCGGGGAACGAGCAGTACTTC. This gives the protein CASSSSSLVAGNEQYF.

The chain joins TRBV11-2 to TRBJ2-7; D not certain. Germline V lookup: CDR1 SGHAT, CDR2 FQNNGV. V lost 4 bases, J lost 0 bases, and 19 bases lay in between. The CDR3 consists of 17 residues. CDR3 loop: CASSSVVGRKSSYEQYV. The CDR3 DNA reads as TGTGCCAGCAGCTCGGTGGTTGGCAGGAAAAGCTCCTACGAGCAGTACGTC.

With respect to this clone: The junction shows a germline mismatch at one end, possibly a read error. The gene calls are TRBV11-2 and TRBJ2-7, with 10 nucleotides matching TRBD1. CDR3 size: 15 residues. CDR1 and CDR2 (germline): SGHAT, FQNNGV. CDR3 region: CASSLRDRGSDEQYF. Here the CDR3 DNA reads TGTGCCAGCAGCTTACGGGACAGGGGCTCCGACGAGCAGTACTTC.

The V and J genes are TRBV4-1 and TRBJ2-3; possible D gene TRBD1, 5 bases. CDR3 length equals 15 residues. Germline V gives CDR1 MGHRA, CDR2 YSYEKL. The V gene lost 0 bases and the J gene lost 1 base, with 8 bases spanning the gap. Written as DNA, the CDR3 is TGCGCCAGCAGCCAAGACGCCAGGGGCACAGATACGCAGTATTTT. Its translation is CASSQDARGTDTQYF.

This clone was observed a single time. The J gene is TRBJ1-2, the V gene TRBV30, with D perhaps matching TRBD1 (6 bases). The CDR3 spans 12 residues. V was trimmed by 5 bases and J by 1 base, leaving 8 bases between them. CDR1 and CDR2 (germline): GTSNPN, SVGIG (reference sequence). The CDR3 DNA is TGTGCCTGGCAGGGGCTTAACTATGGCTACACCTTC. Residues: CAWQGLNYGYTF.

The chain joins TRBV3-1 (or the pseudogene TRBV3-2) to TRBJ2-6; 7 bases map to TRBD1. Per germline, CDR1 LGHDT and CDR2 YNNKEL (reference sequence). The CDR3 totals 19 residues. The J segment lost 2 bases and the V segment lost 1 base, leaving 11 bases of the junction unmatched. DNA for the CDR3: TGTGCCAGCAGCCAAGTAGGGGGCAGGGGTTACGCTGGGGCCAACGTCCTGACTTTC. Its protein is CASSQVGGRGYAGANVLTF.

This chain uses TRBV7-2 with TRBJ2-3; D unresolved. Trimming removed 2 bases at V and 6 bases at J, with 6 bases between. From germline, CDR1 is SGHTA and CDR2 FQGNSA. The CDR3 loop spans 12 amino acids. The CDR3 nucleotides are TGTGCCAGCAGCTTACTAGAGGATACGCAGTATTTT. Its protein product is CASSLLEDTQYF.

This clone has only one observation. The chain combines TRBV18 with TRBJ2-3; 14 nucleotides align to TRBD2. The CDR3 is 17 residues long. Germline V gene data show CDR1 as KGHSH and CDR2 as LQKENI. With V trimmed by 3 bases and J by 3 bases, 5 bases remained unmatched. CDR3: CASSPRGLAGGTDTQYF. The DNA for the CDR3 is TGTGCCAGCTCACCTCGAGGACTAGCGGGAGGAACAGATACGCAGTATTTT.

The chain has TRBV5-6 and TRBJ1-1; 7 bases align to TRBD1. Germline V gene lookup returns CDR1 SGHDT and CDR2 YYEEEE. J gave up 2 bases and V 2 bases, and 12 bases lay outside the gene matches. The CDR3 totals 17 residues. As DNA, the CDR3 is TGTGCCAGCAGCTTCCAGGGCACAGGGGATCTAAACACTGAAGCTTTCTTT. Protein sequence: CASSFQGTGDLNTEAFF.

The chain employs TRBV11-2 and TRBJ2-2; 9 positions match TRBD2. Trimming at V came to 1 base and at J to 4 bases, leaving 1 base not matched to a gene. The germline CDR1 and CDR2 sequences are SGHAT and FQNNGV. The CDR3 runs to 15 residues. The CDR3: CASSLVLAGTGELFF. CDR3 DNA: TGTGCCAGCAGCTTAGTACTAGCGGGCACCGGGGAGCTGTTTTTT.

The chain carries TRBV7-8 and TRBJ2-1; TRBD1 agrees at 9 bases. Germline V gene data show CDR1 as SGHVS and CDR2 as FQNEAQ. This CDR3 spans 18 amino acids. Trimming took 6 bases from V and 8 from J; bases not matched to a gene: 20. CDR3 in DNA: TGTGCCAGCAGAACAACTGATCCGGGACAGGGAAATTTGGATGAGCAGTTCTTC. As protein: CASRTTDPGQGNLDEQFF.

The chain recombines TRBV11-2 with TRBJ2-1, with 7 bases that match TRBD2. CDR3 length: 13 residues. The germline V gene has CDR1 SGHAT and CDR2 FQNNGV. J was trimmed by 8 bases and V by 3 bases; bases with no gene match: 4. CDR3 in DNA: TGTGCCAGCAGCTTTAGCGGGTTGGATGAGCAGTTCTTC. Translation gives CASSFSGLDEQFF.

The chain combines TRBV24-1 with TRBJ2-5; 7 bases line up with TRBD1. The CDR3 has 18 residues. The germline V gene has CDR1 KGHDR and CDR2 SFDVKD. With 3 bases clipped from V and 5 bases from J, the junction kept 17 bases outside the gene matches. For the CDR3, the DNA is TGTGCCACCAGTGATCCCCTCGGACAGGAGCTGATGGGGGAGACCCAGTACTTC. Protein: CATSDPLGQELMGETQYF.